This record covers a single TCR beta chain. This sample was included in a study of blood T cell repertoires in COVID-19. The length of the CDR3 is 16 residues. CDR1 MGHRA and CDR2 YSYEKL come from the germline V gene. Deletions cut 0 bases from V and 3 bases from J, with 11 bases between. Assay used: immunoSEQ multiplex PCR; TCRdb lists only in-frame clones, some missing. The sample holds 200,000 to 250,000 clones; 70% to 90% are singletons and the top ten take around 6.8%. The chain couples TRBV4-1 to TRBJ2-2; possible D gene TRBD1, 6 bases. Material for sequencing was peripheral blood. The receptor was isolated from a woman in her sixties with active or convalescent COVID-19. The CDR3 here is CASSQDQQGDTGELFF. CDR3 nucleotides: TGCGCCAGCAGCCAAGACCAACAGGGAGACACCGGGGAGCTGTTTTTT.